Listed here are 31 T cell receptor beta chains from one sample, sequenced in a study of neurological immune-mediated disorders (dated by TCRdb to between 2018 and 2020). The library was generated by 5' RACE. Sequencing relied on an Illumina HiSeq 2500. TCRdb redid the processing of the public reads, applying fastp at Q25 and MiXCR, and retained in-frame beta chains. A single entry per CDR3 protein holds the most common genes and DNA from its merged rows. Present in this sample are roughly 30,000 distinct CDR3 sequences, around 21% of which were seen just once. 25% to 30% of the sample rests with the top ten. The sequenced sample consisted of CD4+ T cells from blood. Source of these receptors: a man between 50 and 59 years old with HTLV-1-associated myelopathy (HAM/TSP).

In this sample, this clonotype turned up many times. J is TRBJ2-1 and V is TRBV29-1; D might be TRBD2 (6 bases). CDR1 and CDR2 (germline): SQVTM, ANQGSEA. CDR3 length equals 15 residues. V lost 6 bases to trimming and J lost 7 bases, with 22 bases between them. CDR3 loop: CSVLPGSQVLNEQFF. In DNA, the CDR3 is TGCAGCGTGCTACCCGGGAGTCAAGTACTAAATGAGCAGTTCTTC.

By sample share, this clonotype is medium-sized. The rearrangement links TRBV10-3 to TRBJ2-7, with 10 positions matching TRBD1. The CDR3 extends over 15 amino acids. Looked up from germline, CDR1 is ENHRY and CDR2 is SYGVKD. With V trimmed by 2 bases and J by 5 bases, 6 bases remained unmatched. The CDR3 reads CAISENFDRGHEQYF. CDR3 coding DNA: TGTGCCATCAGTGAGAATTTCGACAGGGGGCACGAGCAGTACTTC.

This clonotype showed up just once. The chain joins TRBV7-9 to TRBJ2-2; tentatively, D is TRBD1 (6 bases). Trimming stripped 6 bases from V and 5 bases from J, with 10 bases between. From germline, CDR1 is SEHNR and CDR2 FQNEAQ (reference sequence). The CDR3 is 13 residues long. The DNA for the CDR3 is TGTGCCAGCAGTCTACAGGGAACCGGGGAGCTGTTTTTT. Translating gives CASSLQGTGELFF.

Ten or more counts support this clonotype. This chain connects TRBV11-3 to TRBJ1-1; D is unresolved. This CDR3 comprises 13 residues. In germline, CDR1 is SGHNT, CDR2 YENEEA. V lost 0 bases and J lost 4, with 6 bases in between. This CDR3 is CASSLESSTEAFF. In DNA, the CDR3 is TGTGCCAGCAGCTTAGAGAGCTCCACTGAAGCTTTCTTT.

The sample holds many counts of this clonotype. In DNA, the CDR3 is TGTGCCAGCTCACCATACGCAGGAGCCTCCTACGAGCAGTACTTC. Protein sequence: CASSPYAGASYEQYF. The chain links TRBV18 to TRBJ2-7; no definite D call. Germline V lookup: CDR1 KGHSH, CDR2 LQKENI. Between the trimmed V and J ends, which lost 2 bases and 0 bases, there was a span of 11 bases. The CDR3 runs to 15 residues.

Only a few counts were recorded for this clonotype. V and J are TRBV20-1 and TRBJ2-1; possible D gene TRBD2, 6 bases. V lost 6 bases to trimming and J lost 7 bases, with 19 bases between them. The CDR3 loop spans 14 amino acids. Germline-derived CDR1 and CDR2 are DFQATT and SNEGSKA (reference sequence). CDR3 sequence reads: CSAAGSKGRNEQFF. Here the CDR3 DNA reads TGCAGTGCGGCCGGGAGTAAGGGGAGGAATGAGCAGTTCTTC.

This clonotype showed up many times. The rearrangement joins TRBV20-1 to TRBJ2-1, with D perhaps TRBD2 (6 bases). Germline V CDR1 and CDR2: DFQATT, SNEGSKA (reference sequence). V shed 6 bases and J shed 8 bases, with 20 bases lying between them. The CDR3 contains 14 residues. Here the CDR3 reads CSAEGTLRRDEQFF. In DNA, the CDR3 is TGCAGTGCCGAAGGGACTCTCAGACGGGATGAGCAGTTCTTC.

As to this clonotype: No DNA is shown, since the ends of the CDR3 on it are uncertain; the CDR3 is the one TCRdb lists. V and J are TRBV5-1 and TRBJ1-2; TRBD1, the table's D call, lacks a check against the DNA. The CDR3 spans 23 residues, counting both ends. Per germline, CDR1 SGHRS and CDR2 YFSETQ. The CDR3 spells CASSLTQGARSEAFFGQDYGYTF.

The CDR3 nucleotides are TGTGCCAGCAGCTTAACGCTCCGGGGTGGGACAGGGGATACAGATACGCAGTATTTT. This translates into CASSLTLRGGTGDTDTQYF. The chain combines TRBV5-5 with TRBJ2-3; 10 bases are a match to TRBD1. The CDR3 totals 19 residues. The J segment lost 3 bases and the V segment lost 2 bases, leaving 15 bases of the junction unmatched. Germline CDR1 SGHKS, CDR2 YYEKEE (reference sequence). Together with reference TRBV5-5 and TRBJ2-3, the CDR3 gives the full variable domain: DAGVTQSPTHLIKTRGQQVTLRCSPISGHKSVSWYQQVLGQGPQFIFQYYEKEERGRGNFPDRFSARQFPNYSSELNVNALLLGDSALYLCASSLTLRGGTGDTDTQYFGPGTRLTVL.

About this clonotype: A single base separates this from a much larger clone, so it may be a read error. The J gene is TRBJ2-1, the V gene TRBV18; TRBD2 aligns across 8 bases. The CDR3 runs 16 residues. Germline-derived CDR1 and CDR2 are KGHSH and LQKENI. V trimming: 3 bases; J trimming: 7 bases; junction bases outside the gene matches: 11. Here the CDR3 DNA reads TGTGCCAGCTCACCGACGAATAGCGGGATATGGAATGAGCAGTTCTTC. This codes for CASSPTNSGIWNEQFF.

This clonotype has at least ten counts. The rearrangement links TRBV20-1 to TRBJ1-5; the match to TRBD1 covers 8 bases. Germline V gene sequence: CDR1 DFQATT, CDR2 SNEGSKA (reference sequence). This CDR3 comprises 14 residues. The ends lost 5 bases at V and 7 bases at J; junction bases unmatched: 10. CDR3 region: CSALRTGTEQPQHF. Here the CDR3 DNA reads TGCAGTGCTCTACGGACAGGGACGGAGCAGCCCCAGCATTTT.

This clonotype was recorded at least ten times. J is TRBJ2-7 and V is TRBV5-1, with 7 positions matching TRBD1. Germline V gene sequence: CDR1 SGHRS, CDR2 YFSETQ. Trimming took 1 base from V and 1 from J; bases not matched to a gene: 5. The CDR3 runs 15 residues. In DNA form, the CDR3 reads TGCGCCAGCAGCTTGCATCCGGGACAGTCCTACGAGCAGTACTTC. It specifies CASSLHPGQSYEQYF.

This clonotype was counted many times. The chain uses TRBV7-6 and TRBJ2-7; D is uncertain. V gave up 1 base and J gave up 6 bases, with 7 bases separating them. The CDR3 is 12 residues long. Germline V gives CDR1 SGHVS, CDR2 FNYEAQ. The CDR3 nucleotides read TGTGCCAGCAGCTTAGTTGCCTCCGAGCAGTACTTC. This codes for CASSLVASEQYF.

The chain has TRBV6-5 and TRBJ1-2; D uncertain. Per germline, CDR1 MNHEY and CDR2 SVGAGI. Trimming removed 10 bases from V and 2 bases from J, with 8 bases in between. The CDR3 has 11 amino acids. The CDR3 DNA follows: TGTGCCATAGGACGGAACTATGGCTACACCTTC. It specifies CAIGRNYGYTF.

CDR3 nucleotide sequence: TGTGCCAGCAGCCCAACAGGGACCGGGGAGCTGTTTTTT. Protein: CASSPTGTGELFF. This chain links TRBV12-3 or TRBV12-4 with TRBJ2-2; D is perhaps TRBD1 (6 bases). V shed 6 bases and J shed 5 bases, with 10 bases lying between them. The CDR3 runs to 13 residues.

The rearrangement joins TRBV7-9 to TRBJ2-7; 9 bases agree with TRBD1. The germline CDR1 and CDR2 sequences are SEHNR and FQNEAQ (reference sequence). The CDR3 runs 14 residues. V gave up 1 base and J gave up 5 bases; unmatched junction bases: 3. CDR3 sequence: CASSLGQGVDEQYF. The CDR3 bases are TGTGCCAGCAGCTTAGGACAGGGGGTAGACGAGCAGTACTTC.

This clonotype was detected many times. The V and J genes are TRBV5-1 and TRBJ2-7; perhaps TRBD2 as D (6 bases). CDR3 length: 14 amino acids. V lost 0 bases and J lost 5, with 12 bases in between. The V gene's germline CDR1 is SGHRS and CDR2 YFSETQ. CDR3 nucleotides: TGCGCCAGCAGCTTGGGCGGAGGGAACAACGAGCAGTACTTC. Translated, it gives CASSLGGGNNEQYF.

The J gene is TRBJ1-3, the V gene TRBV3-1, with 8 nucleotides matching TRBD1. The V segment lost 4 bases and the J segment 4 bases; nucleotides outside the gene matches: 9. The V gene's germline CDR1 is LGHDT and CDR2 YNNKEL (reference sequence). This CDR3 comprises 16 residues. CDR3 amino acids: CASSRDQGARGNTIYF. The CDR3 nucleotides are TGTGCCAGCAGCCGGGACCAGGGGGCGCGAGGAAACACCATATATTTT.

The rearrangement joins TRBV12-3 or TRBV12-4 to TRBJ1-2; the match to TRBD1 covers 11 bases. This CDR3 has 15 amino acids. V lost 4 bases and J lost 3; bases outside the gene matches: 4. The CDR3 bases are TGTGCCAGCAGTTCCCCGGGACAGGGGGACTATGGCTACACCTTC. As protein: CASSSPGQGDYGYTF.

This clonotype was observed many times. The gene calls are TRBV20-1 and TRBJ2-1; TRBD1 is a possible D gene (6 bases). Trimming removed 5 bases at V and 4 bases at J, with 15 bases between. CDR3 length equals 14 residues. Per germline, CDR1 DFQATT and CDR2 SNEGSKA (reference sequence). CDR3 protein: CSASGEGKYNEQFF. CDR3 DNA sequence: TGCAGTGCTTCAGGGGAAGGGAAGTACAATGAGCAGTTCTTC.

This clonotype was seen ten or more times. The chain joins TRBV20-1 to TRBJ2-1; TRBD2 matches 9 bases. V trimming: 6 bases; J trimming: 2 bases; junction bases outside the gene matches: 5. Germline lookup yields CDR1 DFQATT and CDR2 SNEGSKA (reference sequence). This CDR3 region has 14 residues. As DNA, the CDR3 is TGCAGTGCGCGAACTAGCGGGCCCTACAATGAGCAGTTCTTC. Its protein product is CSARTSGPYNEQFF.

The chain uses TRBV14 and TRBJ1-5; possible D gene TRBD1, 6 bases. The CDR3 is made up of 15 amino acids. CDR1 is SGHDN and CDR2 is FVKESK in the germline V gene. Between the trimmed V and J ends, which lost 1 base and 2 bases, there was a span of 9 bases. CDR3 in DNA: TGTGCCAGCAGCCAAGGTGGGGGCCGCAATCAGCCCCAGCATTTT. It encodes CASSQGGGRNQPQHF.

This clonotype was observed at least ten times. V is TRBV10-3 and J is TRBJ2-1, with 8 bases matching TRBD1. V dropped 3 bases and J dropped 5; count of bases not matched to a gene: 6. Germline lookup yields CDR1 ENHRY and CDR2 SYGVKD. This CDR3 comprises 15 residues. CDR3 coding DNA: TGTGCCATCAGTGACCGACAGGGGACAGACAATGAGCAGTTCTTC. Residues: CAISDRQGTDNEQFF.

This clonotype was counted many times. This chain connects TRBV12-3 or TRBV12-4 to TRBJ1-5; the D gene is possibly TRBD1 (5 bases). V was clipped by 4 bases and J by 1 base, with 11 bases between them. The CDR3 totals 15 residues. The CDR3 sequence: CASSSGARSNQPQHF. The CDR3 bases are TGTGCCAGCAGTTCCGGGGCGCGGAGCAATCAGCCCCAGCATTTT.

This clonotype has a count of ten or more. The chain has TRBV4-2 and TRBJ1-2, with 9 bases fitting TRBD1. From germline, CDR1 is LGHNA and CDR2 YNFKEQ. Germline trimming cut 2 bases from V and 11 bases from J; bases unmatched to any gene: 9. The CDR3 spans 14 residues. CDR3 in amino acids: CASSQSSGTGWYTF. The CDR3 nucleotides are TGTGCCAGCAGCCAATCCTCCGGGACAGGGTGGTACACCTTC.

There are many counts of this clonotype. V and J are TRBV6-5 and TRBJ2-5, with 8 bases identical to TRBD1. CDR1 and CDR2 from the germline V gene are MNHEY and SVGAGI. J gave up 5 bases and V 3 bases, and 5 bases lay outside the gene matches. The CDR3 totals 14 residues. CDR3 sequence reads: CASSYAGGGETQYF. In DNA form, the CDR3 reads TGTGCCAGCAGTTATGCAGGGGGCGGGGAGACCCAGTACTTC.

This clonotype has at least ten counts. The chain joins TRBV5-1 to TRBJ1-2, with 7 positions matching TRBD1. V dropped 0 bases and J dropped 6; count of bases not matched to a gene: 5. From germline, CDR1 is SGHRS and CDR2 YFSETQ. The CDR3 has 14 residues. This CDR3 reads CASSLAPQGDGYTF. CDR3 coding DNA: TGCGCCAGCAGCTTGGCTCCCCAGGGGGATGGCTACACCTTC.

This clonotype was detected ten times or more. V and J are TRBV7-6 and TRBJ1-1; no clear D. The CDR3 loop spans 15 amino acids. With 5 bases removed from V and 1 base from J, the gap between germline ends came to 14 bases. CDR1 is SGHVS, CDR2 FNYEAQ, per germline. As DNA, the CDR3 is TGTGCCAGCAGCCCCGACTTGAGCCCGAACACTGAAGCTTTCTTT. This gives the protein CASSPDLSPNTEAFF.

V usage is TRBV18 and J usage is TRBJ2-2; D gene ambiguous. In germline, CDR1 is KGHSH, CDR2 LQKENI. The CDR3 has 14 residues. The ends were cut back, 3 bases at V and 4 bases at J, with 9 bases in the middle. CDR3 bases: TGTGCCAGCTCACCGGATCTGGGCACCGGGGAGCTGTTTTTT. Encoded protein: CASSPDLGTGELFF.

This clonotype was recorded at least ten times. The genes are TRBV4-1 and TRBJ1-5; TRBD1 agrees at 7 bases. Looked up from germline, CDR1 is MGHRA and CDR2 is YSYEKL. CDR3 length: 15 residues. Germline trimming cut 3 bases from V and 5 bases from J; bases unmatched to any gene: 7. This CDR3 reads CASSQPDRRDQPQHF. CDR3 sequence (DNA): TGCGCCAGCAGCCAGCCGGACAGGCGAGATCAGCCCCAGCATTTT.

This clonotype was counted a few times. The gene calls are TRBV20-1 and TRBJ1-1, with D uncertain. The CDR3 sequence is 14 residues long. The V gene lost 0 bases and the J gene lost 1 base, with 9 bases spanning the gap. The germline CDR1 and CDR2 sequences are DFQATT and SNEGSKA (reference sequence). This CDR3 reads CSARDGERNTEAFF. The CDR3 coding sequence is TGCAGTGCTAGAGATGGGGAGAGGAACACTGAAGCTTTCTTT.